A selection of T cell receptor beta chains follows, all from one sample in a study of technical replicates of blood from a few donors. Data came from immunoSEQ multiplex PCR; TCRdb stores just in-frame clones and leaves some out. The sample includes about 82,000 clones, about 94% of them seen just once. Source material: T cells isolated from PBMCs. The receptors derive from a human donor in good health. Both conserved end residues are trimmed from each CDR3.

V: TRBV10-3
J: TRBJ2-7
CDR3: AIGRAGGPREQY

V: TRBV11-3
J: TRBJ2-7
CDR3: ASSLGTYEQY

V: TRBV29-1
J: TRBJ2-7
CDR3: SVVLGGMVYEQY

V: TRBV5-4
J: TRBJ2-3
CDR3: ASSLALRQGTDTQY

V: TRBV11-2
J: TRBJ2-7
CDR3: ASSLGGESSYEQY

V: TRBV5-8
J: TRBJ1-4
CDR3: ASSHGTGYEKLF

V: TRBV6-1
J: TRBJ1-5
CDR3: ASSETYSNQPQH

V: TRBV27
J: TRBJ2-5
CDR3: ASSLETGPKETQY

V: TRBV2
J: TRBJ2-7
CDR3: ASSSGGYEQY

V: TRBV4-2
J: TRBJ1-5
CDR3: ASSQDRGALSNQPQH

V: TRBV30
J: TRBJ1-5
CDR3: AWSASGDQPQH

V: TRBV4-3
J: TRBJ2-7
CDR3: ASSRRMSDEQY

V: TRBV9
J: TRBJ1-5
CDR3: ASSAGGGNGNQPQH

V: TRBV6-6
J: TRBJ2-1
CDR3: ASSYLSAGSYNEQF

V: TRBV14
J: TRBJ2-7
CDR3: ASSQGGRGRSYEQY

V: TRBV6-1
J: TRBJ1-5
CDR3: ASSELGQGASPQH

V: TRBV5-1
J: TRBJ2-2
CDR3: ASSLLQGAGGELF

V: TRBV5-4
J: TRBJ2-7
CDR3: ASSYTPGLVGYEQY

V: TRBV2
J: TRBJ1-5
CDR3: ASLGVNQPQH

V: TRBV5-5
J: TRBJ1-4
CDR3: ASSWGQQNEKLF

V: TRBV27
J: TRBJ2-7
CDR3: ASSFKGAFTASSYEQY

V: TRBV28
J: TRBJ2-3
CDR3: ASSYGTSGTSTQY

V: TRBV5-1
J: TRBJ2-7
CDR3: ASSRTSGSYEQY

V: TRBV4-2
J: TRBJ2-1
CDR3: ASSQEPSRELSNEQF

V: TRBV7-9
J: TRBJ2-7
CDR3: ASSFGNSVSYEQY

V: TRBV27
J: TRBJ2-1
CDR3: ASSLPGSYNEQF

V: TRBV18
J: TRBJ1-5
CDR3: ASSGGANQPQH

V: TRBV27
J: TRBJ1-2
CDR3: ASSPTTGGAGDGYT